Described below is a single TCR beta chain sequence and its context. As originally analysed: Estimation of nucleated cell counts was performed using reference gene primer amplification. Produced via immunoSEQ multiplex PCR; TCRdb's table is partial and in-frame only. D and trimming were read from the DNA, whereas the V and J calls and clone size are those reported in that table. The sample has roughly 440,000 clones, about 91% seen once. The data belong to a study of blood T cell repertoires in COVID-19. Sequencing was carried out using peripheral blood. The origin of this receptor is a woman aged 45 to 65 with COVID-19, enrolled during active disease.

In nucleotides, the CDR3 is TGTGCCAGCAGCGTACAGGGGTCTAATTCCTACAATGAGCAGTTCTTC. Translating it yields CASSVQGSNSYNEQFF. The J gene is TRBJ2-1, the V gene TRBV11-2; TRBD1 aligns across 7 bases. With 5 bases clipped from V and 1 base from J, the junction kept 8 bases outside the gene matches. The CDR3 runs to 16 residues. The germline CDR1 and CDR2 sequences are SGHAT and FQNNGV.